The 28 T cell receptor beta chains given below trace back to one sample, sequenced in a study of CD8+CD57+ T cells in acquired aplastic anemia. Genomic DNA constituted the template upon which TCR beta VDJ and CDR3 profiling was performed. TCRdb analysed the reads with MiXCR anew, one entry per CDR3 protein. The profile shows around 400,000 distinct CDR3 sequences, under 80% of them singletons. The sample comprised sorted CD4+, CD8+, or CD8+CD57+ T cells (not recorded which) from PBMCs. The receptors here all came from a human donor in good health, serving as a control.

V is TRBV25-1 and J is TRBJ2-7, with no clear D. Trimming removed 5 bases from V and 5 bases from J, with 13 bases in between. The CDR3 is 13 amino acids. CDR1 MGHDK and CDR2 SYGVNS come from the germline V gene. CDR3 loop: CASSLSPLHEQYF. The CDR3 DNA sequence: TGTGCCAGCAGTCTTTCCCCTCTCCACGAGCAGTACTTC.

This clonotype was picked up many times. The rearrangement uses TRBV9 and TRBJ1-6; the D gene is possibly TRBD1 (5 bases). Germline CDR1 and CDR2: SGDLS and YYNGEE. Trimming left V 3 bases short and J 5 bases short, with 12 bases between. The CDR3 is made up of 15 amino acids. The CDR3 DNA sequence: TGTGCCAGCAGCGCCGGTATGGGGGATAATTCACCCCTCCACTTT. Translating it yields CASSAGMGDNSPLHF.

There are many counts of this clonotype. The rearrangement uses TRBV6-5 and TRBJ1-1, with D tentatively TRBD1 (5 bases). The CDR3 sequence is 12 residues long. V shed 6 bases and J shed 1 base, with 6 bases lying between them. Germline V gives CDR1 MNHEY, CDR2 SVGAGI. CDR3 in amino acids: CASRRGNTEAFF. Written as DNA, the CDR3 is TGTGCCAGCAGGAGGGGGAACACTGAAGCTTTCTTT.

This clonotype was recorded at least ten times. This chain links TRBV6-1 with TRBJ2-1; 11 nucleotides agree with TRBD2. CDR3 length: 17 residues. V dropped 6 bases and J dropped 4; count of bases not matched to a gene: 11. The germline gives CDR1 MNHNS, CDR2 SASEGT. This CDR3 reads CASRKGGGLADYNEQFF. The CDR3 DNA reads TGTGCCAGCAGAAAGGGGGGGGGACTAGCGGATTACAATGAGCAGTTCTTC.

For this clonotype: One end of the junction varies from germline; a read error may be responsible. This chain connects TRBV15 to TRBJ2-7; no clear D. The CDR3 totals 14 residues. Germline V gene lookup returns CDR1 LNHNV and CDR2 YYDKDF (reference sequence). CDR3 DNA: TGTGCCACCAGCAGTAGGTTCTCCAGGTACGAGCAGTACTTT. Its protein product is CATSSRFSRYEQYF.

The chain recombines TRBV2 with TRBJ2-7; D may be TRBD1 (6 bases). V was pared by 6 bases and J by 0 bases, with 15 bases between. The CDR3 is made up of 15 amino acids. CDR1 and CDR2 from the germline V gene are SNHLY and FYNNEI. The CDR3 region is CASSGSTGSSYEQYF. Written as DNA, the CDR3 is TGTGCCAGCAGCGGATCAACAGGGAGCTCCTACGAGCAGTACTTC.

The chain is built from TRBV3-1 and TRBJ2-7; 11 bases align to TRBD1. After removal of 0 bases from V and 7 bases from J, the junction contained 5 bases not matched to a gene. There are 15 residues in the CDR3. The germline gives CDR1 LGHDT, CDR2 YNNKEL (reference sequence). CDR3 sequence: CASSQDRTGGNEQYF. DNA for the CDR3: TGTGCCAGCAGCCAAGATCGGACAGGGGGCAATGAGCAGTACTTC.

CDR3 nucleotide sequence: TGTGCCACCAGTGACCGGGACAGGGAAAATACGCAGTATTTT. The encoded protein is CATSDRDRENTQYF. This chain uses TRBV24-1 with TRBJ2-3, with TRBD1 identical over 9 bases. J lost 7 bases, V lost 4 bases, and 5 bases had no gene match. Germline V gene lookup returns CDR1 KGHDR and CDR2 SFDVKD. There are 14 residues in the CDR3.

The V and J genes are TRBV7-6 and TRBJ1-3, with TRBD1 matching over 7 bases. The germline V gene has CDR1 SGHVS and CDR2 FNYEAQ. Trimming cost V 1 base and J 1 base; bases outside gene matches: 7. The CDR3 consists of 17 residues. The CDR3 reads CASSLGGGPRSGNTIYF. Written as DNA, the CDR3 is TGTGCCAGCAGCTTAGGAGGGGGCCCGAGGTCTGGAAACACCATATATTTT.

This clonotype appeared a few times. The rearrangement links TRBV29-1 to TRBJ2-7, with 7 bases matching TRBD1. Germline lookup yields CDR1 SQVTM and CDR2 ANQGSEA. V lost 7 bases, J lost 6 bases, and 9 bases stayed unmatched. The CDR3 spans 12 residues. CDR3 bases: TGCAGCGGCACGGACAGGTTTGCCGAGCAGTACTTC. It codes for CSGTDRFAEQYF.

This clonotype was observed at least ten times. In DNA form, the CDR3 reads TGTGCCAGCAGCTCCCAGACAGGGGGCTATGGAAACACCATATATTTT. This encodes CASSSQTGGYGNTIYF. The chain joins TRBV7-2 to TRBJ1-3, with 10 nucleotides matching TRBD1. This CDR3 contains 16 residues. J gave up 3 bases and V 4 bases, and 6 bases lay outside the gene matches. Looked up from germline, CDR1 is SGHTA and CDR2 is FQGNSA.

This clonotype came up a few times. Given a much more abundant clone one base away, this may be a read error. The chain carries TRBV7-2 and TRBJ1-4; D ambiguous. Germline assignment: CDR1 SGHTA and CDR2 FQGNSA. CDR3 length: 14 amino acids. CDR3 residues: CASSLSRDHEKLLF. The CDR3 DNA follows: TGTGCCAGCAGCTTAAGTCGGGATCATGAAAAACTGCTTTTT.

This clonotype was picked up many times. The CDR3 DNA follows: TGCGCCAGCAGCCAAGATCGGAGGACAGGGGCTGAAAAACTGTTTTTT. This translates into CASSQDRRTGAEKLFF. V usage is TRBV4-3 and J usage is TRBJ1-4; 9 bases match TRBD1. Trimming cost V 0 bases and J 7 bases; bases outside gene matches: 6. The germline gives CDR1 LGHNA, CDR2 YSLEER. The CDR3 runs 16 residues.

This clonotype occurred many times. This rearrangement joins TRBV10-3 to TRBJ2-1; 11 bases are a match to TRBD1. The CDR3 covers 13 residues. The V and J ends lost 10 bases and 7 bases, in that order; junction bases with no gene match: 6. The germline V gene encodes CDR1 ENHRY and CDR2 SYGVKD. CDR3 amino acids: CAKGQGEENEQFF. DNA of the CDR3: TGTGCCAAGGGACAGGGGGAAGAAAATGAGCAGTTCTTC.

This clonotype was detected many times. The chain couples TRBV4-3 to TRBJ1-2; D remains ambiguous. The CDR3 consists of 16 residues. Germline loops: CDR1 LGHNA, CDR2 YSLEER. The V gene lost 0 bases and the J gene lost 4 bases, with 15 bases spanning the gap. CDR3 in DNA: TGCGCCAGCAGCCAAGAAAATTGGGCAGGTACCTATGGCTACACCTTC. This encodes CASSQENWAGTYGYTF.

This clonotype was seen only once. CDR3 DNA sequence: TGTGCCAGCATATTAGCGGGGGCCCCTGGAAATGAGCAGTTCTTC. Protein: CASILAGAPGNEQFF. The J gene is TRBJ2-1, the V gene TRBV6-2 or TRBV6-3; 9 nucleotides align to TRBD2. Per germline, CDR1 MNHEY and CDR2 SVGEGT. J lost 7 bases, V lost 7 bases, and 11 bases had no gene match. The CDR3 is 15 residues long.

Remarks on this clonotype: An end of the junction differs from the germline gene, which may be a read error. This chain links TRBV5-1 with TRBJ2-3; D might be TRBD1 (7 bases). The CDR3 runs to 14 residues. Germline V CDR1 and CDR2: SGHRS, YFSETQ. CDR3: CATSRDSGSDTQYF. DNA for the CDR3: TGCGCCACCAGCCGGGACAGCGGGTCAGATACGCAGTATTTT.

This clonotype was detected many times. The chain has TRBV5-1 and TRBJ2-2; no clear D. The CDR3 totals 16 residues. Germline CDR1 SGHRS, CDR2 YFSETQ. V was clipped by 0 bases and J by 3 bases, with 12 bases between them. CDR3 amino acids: CASSLVRNADTGELFF. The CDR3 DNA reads TGCGCCAGCAGCTTGGTTAGAAATGCGGACACCGGGGAGCTGTTTTTT.

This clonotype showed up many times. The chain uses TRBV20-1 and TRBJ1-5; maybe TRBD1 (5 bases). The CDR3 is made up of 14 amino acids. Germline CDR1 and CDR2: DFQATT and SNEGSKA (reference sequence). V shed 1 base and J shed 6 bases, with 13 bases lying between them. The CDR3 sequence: CSARGQNSGQPQHF. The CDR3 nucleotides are TGCAGTGCTAGAGGACAGAATAGCGGTCAGCCCCAGCATTTT.

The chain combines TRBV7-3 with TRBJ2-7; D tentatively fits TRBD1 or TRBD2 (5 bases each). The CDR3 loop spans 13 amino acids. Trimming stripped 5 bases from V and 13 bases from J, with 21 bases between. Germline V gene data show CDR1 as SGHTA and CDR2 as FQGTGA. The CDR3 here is CASSAPGTNEDYF. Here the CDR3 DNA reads TGTGCCAGCAGCGCACCCGGGACGAATGAGGACTACTTC.

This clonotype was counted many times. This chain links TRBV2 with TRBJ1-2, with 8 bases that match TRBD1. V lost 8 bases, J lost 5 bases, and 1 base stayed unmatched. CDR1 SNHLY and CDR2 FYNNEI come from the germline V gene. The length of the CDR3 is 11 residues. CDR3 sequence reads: CASHRGYGYTF. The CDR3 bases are TGTGCCAGCCACAGGGGGTATGGCTACACCTTC.

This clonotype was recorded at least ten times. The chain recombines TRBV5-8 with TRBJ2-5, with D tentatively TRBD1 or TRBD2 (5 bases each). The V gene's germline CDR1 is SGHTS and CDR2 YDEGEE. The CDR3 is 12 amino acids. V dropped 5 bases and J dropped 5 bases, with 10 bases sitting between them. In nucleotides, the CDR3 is TGTGCCAGCAGTCGAGAGGGGGAGACCCAGTACTTC. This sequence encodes CASSREGETQYF. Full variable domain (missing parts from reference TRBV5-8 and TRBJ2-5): EAGVTQSPTHLIKTRGQQATLRCSPISGHTSVYWYQQALGLGLQFLLWYDEGEERNRGNFPPRFSGRQFPNYSSELNVNALELEDSALYLCASSREGETQYFGPGTRLLVL.

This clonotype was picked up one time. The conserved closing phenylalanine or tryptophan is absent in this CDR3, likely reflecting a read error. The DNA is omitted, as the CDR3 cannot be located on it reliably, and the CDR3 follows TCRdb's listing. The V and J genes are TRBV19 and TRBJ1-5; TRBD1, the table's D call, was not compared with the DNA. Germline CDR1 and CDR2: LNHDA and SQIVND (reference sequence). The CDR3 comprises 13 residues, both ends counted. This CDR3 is CASTGQGYQNQPL.

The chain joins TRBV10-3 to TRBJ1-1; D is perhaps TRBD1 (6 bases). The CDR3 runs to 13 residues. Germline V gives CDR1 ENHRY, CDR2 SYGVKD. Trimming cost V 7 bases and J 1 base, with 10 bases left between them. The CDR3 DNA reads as TGTGCCATCACTCCGACAGGGAACACTGAAGCTTTCTTT. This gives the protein CAITPTGNTEAFF.

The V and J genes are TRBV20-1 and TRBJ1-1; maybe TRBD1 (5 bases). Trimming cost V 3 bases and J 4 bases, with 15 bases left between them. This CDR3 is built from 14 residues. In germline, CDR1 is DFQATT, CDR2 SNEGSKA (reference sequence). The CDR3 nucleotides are TGCAGTGCTAGGCGGGACCGGATTAGCACTGAAGCTTTCTTT. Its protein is CSARRDRISTEAFF.

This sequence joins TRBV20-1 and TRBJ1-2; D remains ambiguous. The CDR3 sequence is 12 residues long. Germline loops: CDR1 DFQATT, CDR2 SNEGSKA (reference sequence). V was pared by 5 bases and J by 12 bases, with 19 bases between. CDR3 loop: CSASRFRAVNTF. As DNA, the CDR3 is TGCAGTGCTTCCCGCTTCCGCGCGGTCAACACCTTC.

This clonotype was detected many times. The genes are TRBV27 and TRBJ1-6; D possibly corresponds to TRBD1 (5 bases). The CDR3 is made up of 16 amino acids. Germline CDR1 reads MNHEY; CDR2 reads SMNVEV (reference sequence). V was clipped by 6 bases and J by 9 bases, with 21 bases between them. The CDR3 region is CASSLSEGGGTSPLHF. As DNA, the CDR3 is TGTGCCAGCAGCTTGTCGGAGGGCGGGGGTACTTCACCCCTCCACTTT.

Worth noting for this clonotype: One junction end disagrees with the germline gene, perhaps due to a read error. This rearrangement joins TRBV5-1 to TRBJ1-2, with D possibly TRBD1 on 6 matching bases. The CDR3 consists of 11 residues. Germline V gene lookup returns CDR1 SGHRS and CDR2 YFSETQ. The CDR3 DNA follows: TGCGCCAGCAGCAGGGACACCCACTACGACTTC. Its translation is CASSRDTHYDF.